These T cell receptor beta chains were read from a single sample in a study of response to subunit inactivated influenza vaccine. TCRdb independently ran MiXCR on the RT-PCR reads; one entry per CDR3 protein. The sample includes over 150,000 distinct CDR3 sequences, around 11% of them seen just once. Sequencing used CD8+ T cells sorted from PBMCs, obtained 23 months after vaccination. The receptors were gathered from a man aged 45-69 years who received an inactivated influenza vaccine. Both conserved end residues are part of each CDR3. The D gene is left open where the match is weak. Some rows have no size entry. The others give once, few or many, or a class for an expanded clone.

v_call,j_call,d_call,clone_size,cdr3_nt,cdr3_aa
TRBV28,TRBJ2-7,.,many,TGTGCCAGCAGTTTTGGGGACGCAGCCCTGGGGGACGAGCAGTACTTC,CASSFGDAALGDEQYF
TRBV11-2,TRBJ2-5,TRBD2,few,TGTGCCAGCAGCTACGGACTAGCGGGGGAGCAAGAGACCCAGTACTTC,CASSYGLAGEQETQYF
TRBV20-1,TRBJ2-5,TRBD2,few,TGCAGTGCAACATCGACTAGCGGAGGACAAGAGACCCAGTACTTC,CSATSTSGGQETQYF
TRBV20-1,TRBJ1-1,TRBD1,.,TGCAGTGCTAGAGTGGACAGGGGAGACACTGAAGCTTTCTTT,CSARVDRGDTEAFF
TRBV20-1,TRBJ2-1,TRBD2,.,TGCAGTGCTAGAGTAAGGAGCGGGGGGGATTACTACAATGAGCAGTTCTTC,CSARVRSGGDYYNEQFF
TRBV7-2,TRBJ2-7,.,.,TGTGCCAGCAGTCCATACACTCCCTACGAGCAGTACTTC,CASSPYTPYEQYF
TRBV10-3,TRBJ2-1,TRBD2,many,TGTGCCATCAGAGAACTCCCACTAGCGGGAGACTCCTACAATGAGCAGTTCTTC,CAIRELPLAGDSYNEQFF
TRBV4-1,TRBJ2-1,TRBD1,few,TGCGCCAGCAGCCAAGTTAAGTCGGGACAGTCTTACAATGAGCAGTTCTTC,CASSQVKSGQSYNEQFF
TRBV7-2,TRBJ2-7,.,many,TGTGCCAGCAGCTATATAGGGGACGAGCAGTACTTC,CASSYIGDEQYF
TRBV28,TRBJ2-2,.,.,TGTGCCAGCAGTTTCGGAGGACAGTACACCGGGGAGCTGTTTTTT,CASSFGGQYTGELFF
TRBV5-1,TRBJ2-5,.,many,TGCGCCAGCAGCTTAGGAGAGGGGGTCGGTGTCGAGACCCAGTACTTC,CASSLGEGVGVETQYF
TRBV28,TRBJ2-3,.,few,TGTGCCAGCAGTTTTACGGCCATTGATACGCAGTATTTT,CASSFTAIDTQYF
TRBV7-2,TRBJ1-1,TRBD1,many,TGTGCCAGCAGCCGGACAGGGCGGAACACTGAAGCTTTCTTT,CASSRTGRNTEAFF
TRBV28,TRBJ2-7,.,.,TGTGCCAGCAGAGCGCGGGACTTGTCCCCCAACGAGCAGTACTTC,CASRARDLSPNEQYF
TRBV12-3/TRBV12-4,TRBJ1-6,TRBD1,.,TGTGCCAGCAGTTTAGATGGGACAGGGTTTAATTCACCCCTCCACTTT,CASSLDGTGFNSPLHF
TRBV9,TRBJ2-7,TRBD1,many,TGTGCCAGCAGCGTGGGGCAGGGGGACGAGCAGTACTTC,CASSVGQGDEQYF
TRBV7-3,TRBJ1-1,.,few,TGTGCCAGCAGCCCGTCCGCGGGGGGGACTGAAGCTTTCTTT,CASSPSAGGTEAFF
TRBV7-8,TRBJ2-1,TRBD2,many,TGTGCCAGCAGCTTAGGTGGACTAGCGGGGGTTAATGAGCAGTTCTTC,CASSLGGLAGVNEQFF
TRBV7-8,TRBJ2-1,.,.,TGTGCCAGCAGCTTAGGAGATGGGGGGAGGCCGGGAAATGAGCAGTTCTTC,CASSLGDGGRPGNEQFF
TRBV19,TRBJ1-2,TRBD1,few,TGTGCCAGTTCGGACAGGACTGCCCCCCGTTGGAGCTACACCTTC,CASSDRTAPRWSYTF
TRBV9,TRBJ2-2,.,.,TGTGCCAGCAGCGTAGGGGGGGGCGCAGTCGGGGAGCTGTTTTTT,CASSVGGGAVGELFF
TRBV9,TRBJ2-1,.,few,TGTGCCAGCAGCGTAGGGGGGGGGCCCAGCAATGAGCAGTTCTTC,CASSVGGGPSNEQFF
TRBV6-5,TRBJ2-1,.,few,TGTGCCAGCAGTTACTCTGGGGTGGGAGACGTCGATGAGCAGTTCTTC,CASSYSGVGDVDEQFF
TRBV6-5,TRBJ2-3,.,.,TGTGCCAGCAGTTACTCGCGGGGAGGCTGGGAAGATACGCAGTATTTT,CASSYSRGGWEDTQYF
TRBV5-1,TRBJ2-7,TRBD2,few,TGCGCCAGCAGCTTGAGGGCTAGCGGGGAGAGCTTTTACGAGCAGTACTTC,CASSLRASGESFYEQYF
TRBV5-5,TRBJ2-3,.,many,TGTGCCAGCAGCTTTGATACGCAGTATTTT,CASSFDTQYF
TRBV7-9,TRBJ2-1,.,few,TGTGCCAGCAGCCCGATAGTAGACTTC,CASSPIVDF
TRBV4-1,TRBJ2-3,.,few,TGCGCCAGCAGCCAAGGGTCGACTAGCACAGATACGCAGTATTTT,CASSQGSTSTDTQYF
TRBV21-1,TRBJ2-7,.,few,TGTGCCAGCAGCAAAGTTTACGCGGGAGGAGGGTCGGTCTACGAGCAGTACTTC,CASSKVYAGGGSVYEQYF
TRBV12-3/TRBV12-4,TRBJ2-1,TRBD2,many,TGTGCCAGCAGTTTAGGGACTAGCGGAATGAGCTCCTACAATGAGCAGTTCTTC,CASSLGTSGMSSYNEQFF
TRBV25-1,TRBJ1-1,.,.,TGTGCCAGCAGTGAATTCCCCCGGGGGAGGGGCCGGACTGAAGCTTTCTTT,CASSEFPRGRGRTEAFF
TRBV6-1,TRBJ2-3,.,.,TGTGCCTCGGCGAGCGGAGCGGCAGATACGCAGTATTTT,CASASGAADTQYF